These 20 T cell receptor beta chains originate from one sample sequenced in a study of blood T cell repertoires in COVID-19 (dated by TCRdb to 2020 to 2021). Library method: the immunoSEQ multiplex PCR assay. TCRdb took this table from immuneACCESS and kept in-frame rearrangements with V and J called. Such tables lack part of the clones; where checked against another copy, unresolved V genes explain under half of the gap, and the rest is unexplained. The sample contains roughly 100,000 clones, 69% of them found a single time. The ten biggest clones cover about 6% of the sample. The sequencing sample was made of peripheral blood. All receptors derive from an elderly man with acute or convalescent COVID-19.

This clone came up a few times. The chain is built from TRBV27 and TRBJ2-3, with D perhaps TRBD2 (5 bases). Germline assignment: CDR1 MNHEY and CDR2 SMNVEV (reference sequence). Trimming stripped 6 bases from V and 6 bases from J, with 19 bases between. This CDR3 has 15 amino acids. CDR3 loop: CASSRRVPSLDTQYF. CDR3 sequence (DNA): TGTGCCAGCAGCCGGCGGGTCCCGAGCTTGGATACGCAGTATTTT.

The V and J genes are TRBV28 and TRBJ1-3; perhaps TRBD1 as D (6 bases). V lost 7 bases and J 3 bases, leaving 10 bases between the germline ends. Germline V gives CDR1 MDHEN, CDR2 SYDVKM. This CDR3 comprises 13 residues. The CDR3 region has the DNA TGTGCCAGCAACAGGGTCGATGGAAACACCATATATTTT. It is translated as CASNRVDGNTIYF.

This sequence joins TRBV6-4 and TRBJ1-6; maybe TRBD1 (5 bases). Germline CDR1 MRHNA, CDR2 SNTAGT. V was clipped by 3 bases and J by 11 bases, with 14 bases between them. The CDR3 has 14 residues. The CDR3 sequence is CASSEGRAITPLHF. Written as DNA, the CDR3 is TGTGCCAGCAGTGAAGGCAGGGCTATCACACCCCTCCACTTT.

The chain carries TRBV7-3 and TRBJ1-6, with TRBD1 as a possible D gene (6 bases). Looked up from germline, CDR1 is SGHTA and CDR2 is FQGTGA. There are 13 residues in the CDR3. V was shortened by 4 bases and J by 8 bases, with 9 bases between the two germline ends. The CDR3 coding sequence is TGTGCCAGCAGCTCTAACAGGGATTCACCCCTCCACTTT. This sequence encodes CASSSNRDSPLHF.

The CDR3 is CASSGTGEGLAGRYEQYF. The CDR3 nucleotides read TGCGCCAGCAGCGGAACAGGGGAGGGACTAGCGGGGAGGTACGAGCAGTACTTC. The chain couples TRBV5-1 to TRBJ2-7; 13 nucleotides line up with TRBD2. The germline V gene encodes CDR1 SGHRS and CDR2 YFSETQ. This CDR3 has 18 residues. V trimming: 4 bases; J trimming: 4 bases; junction bases outside the gene matches: 14.

Here the CDR3 reads CATRAGSTGELFF. The CDR3 nucleotides are TGTGCCACCCGCGCGGGCTCGACCGGGGAGCTGTTTTTT. The chain couples TRBV15 to TRBJ2-2, with D possibly TRBD2 on 5 matching bases. The CDR3 sequence is 13 residues long. Germline CDR1 is LNHNV and CDR2 is YYDKDF (reference sequence). The V end was cut by 8 bases, the J end by 5 bases, with 12 bases between.

The V gene is TRBV5-1, the J gene TRBJ1-4; TRBD1 matches at 7 bases. The germline CDR1 and CDR2 sequences are SGHRS and YFSETQ. With V trimmed by 4 bases and J by 4 bases, 4 bases remained unmatched. This CDR3 spans 14 amino acids. This chain's CDR3 is CASSTGQNNEKLFF. Here the CDR3 DNA reads TGCGCCAGCAGCACGGGACAGAATAATGAAAAACTGTTTTTT.

This clone is a singleton in its sample. The chain employs TRBV7-8 and TRBJ1-5, with 7 nucleotides matching TRBD1. Germline V gene data show CDR1 as SGHVS and CDR2 as FQNEAQ. J was trimmed by 5 bases and V by 2 bases; bases with no gene match: 3. This CDR3 contains 14 residues. CDR3: CASSLTGEDQPQHF. In DNA, the CDR3 is TGTGCCAGCAGCTTAACAGGGGAGGATCAGCCCCAGCATTTT.

This clone was detected a few times. J is TRBJ2-7 and V is TRBV6-1; possible D gene TRBD1, 6 bases. CDR1 and CDR2 from the germline V gene are MNHNS and SASEGT. The ends were cut back, 8 bases at V and 3 bases at J, with 14 bases in the middle. This CDR3 region has 13 residues. CDR3 in amino acids: CASGGRTDYEQYF. DNA of the CDR3: TGTGCCAGCGGGGGACGGACAGACTACGAGCAGTACTTC.

This clone was detected a few times. CDR3 nucleotides: TGTGCCAGTAGCAAGGTTCAGGCCATTTACACCTTC. Translation: CASSKVQAIYTF. V usage is TRBV19 and J usage is TRBJ1-2, with D unresolved. V lost 6 bases to trimming and J lost 11 bases, with 16 bases between them. The germline V gene encodes CDR1 LNHDA and CDR2 SQIVND (reference sequence). The CDR3 spans 12 residues.

This chain links TRBV12-3 or TRBV12-4 with TRBJ2-7; the match to TRBD1 covers 10 bases. Germline trimming cut 6 bases from V and 8 bases from J; bases unmatched to any gene: 7. The CDR3 contains 13 residues. The CDR3 region is CASSRGQGGKQYF. The DNA of the CDR3 is TGTGCCAGCAGCCGTGGACAGGGGGGAAAGCAGTACTTC.

This chain joins TRBV5-1 and TRBJ2-2; TRBD1 agrees at 8 bases. CDR3 length equals 17 residues. The V segment lost 0 bases and the J segment 6 bases; nucleotides outside the gene matches: 10. Germline lookup yields CDR1 SGHRS and CDR2 YFSETQ. The CDR3 coding sequence is TGCGCCAGCAGCTTGGGGACCTGGACAGGGCGAGCCGGGGAGCTGTTTTTT. It encodes CASSLGTWTGRAGELFF.

This clone was observed a single time. The chain uses TRBV6-5 and TRBJ1-2, with 9 positions matching TRBD1. Germline V gene data show CDR1 as MNHEY and CDR2 as SVGAGI. There are 15 residues in the CDR3. The J segment lost 3 bases and the V segment lost 6 bases, leaving 8 bases of the junction unmatched. Here the CDR3 DNA reads TGTGCCAGCAGCCAAGGACAGGGGCGGGACTATGGCTACACCTTC. Protein: CASSQGQGRDYGYTF.

This chain uses TRBV18 with TRBJ1-5; 9 bases line up with TRBD1. Germline V gene lookup returns CDR1 KGHSH and CDR2 LQKENI. The V and J ends lost 3 bases and 11 bases, in that order; junction bases with no gene match: 5. The CDR3 runs to 13 residues. CDR3 nucleotides: TGTGCCAGCTCACCGGGACAGGGTATGGCCCAGCATTTT. The encoded protein is CASSPGQGMAQHF.

This clone was counted only a few times. The chain links TRBV19 to TRBJ2-1, with 7 bases matching TRBD2. J lost 8 bases, V lost 5 bases, and 3 bases had no gene match. The CDR3 contains 12 residues. In germline, CDR1 is LNHDA, CDR2 SQIVND (reference sequence). CDR3 coding DNA: TGTGCCAGTAGTCCCCGGGGGGATGAGCAGTTCTTC. Its protein is CASSPRGDEQFF.

The J gene is TRBJ2-7, the V gene TRBV28, with 7 bases lining up with TRBD2. The J segment lost 1 base and the V segment lost 1 base, leaving 4 bases of the junction unmatched. Germline values: CDR1 MDHEN, CDR2 SYDVKM. The CDR3 length is 15 residues. DNA for the CDR3: TGTGCCAGCAGTTTATCTAGGCGGGGGTCCTACGAGCAGTACTTC. Amino acids: CASSLSRRGSYEQYF. The full variable domain, with the rest looked up from reference TRBV28 and TRBJ2-7, is DVKVTQSSRYLVKRTGEKVFLECVQDMDHENMFWYRQDPGLGLRLIYFSYDVKMKEKGDIPEGYSVSREKKERFSLILESASTNQTSMYLCASSLSRRGSYEQYFGPGTRLTVT.

The chain recombines TRBV24-1 with TRBJ2-3; 11 bases are a match to TRBD1. Looked up from germline, CDR1 is KGHDR and CDR2 is SFDVKD. V lost 6 bases and J lost 3; bases outside the gene matches: 7. The CDR3 is 16 amino acids. The CDR3 loop reads CATSRGGTGGTDTQYF. The CDR3 DNA follows: TGTGCCACCAGTAGAGGGGGGACAGGGGGGACAGATACGCAGTATTTT.

The genes are TRBV29-1 and TRBJ2-1, with no clear D. Germline CDR1 and CDR2: SQVTM and ANQGSEA. V was shortened by 3 bases and J by 8 bases, with 14 bases between the two germline ends. The CDR3 contains 13 residues. Here the CDR3 reads CSVDTTRLDEQFF. The CDR3 coding sequence is TGCAGCGTTGATACCACTCGTCTTGATGAGCAGTTCTTC.

This clone is a singleton in its sample. The chain employs TRBV5-4 and TRBJ1-3, with unresolved D. Germline V lookup: CDR1 SGHNT, CDR2 YYREEE (reference sequence). Trimming left V 1 base short and J 0 bases short, with 8 bases between. CDR3 length: 15 amino acids. The CDR3 protein is CASSLKSSSGNTIYF. CDR3 DNA: TGTGCCAGCAGCTTGAAAAGCTCCTCTGGAAACACCATATATTTT.

This clone was recorded once. The chain is built from TRBV3-1 (or the pseudogene TRBV3-2) and TRBJ1-1; tentative D call: TRBD1 (6 bases). V was pared by 4 bases and J by 3 bases, with 12 bases between. CDR1 LGHDT and CDR2 YNNKEL come from the germline V gene (reference sequence). The CDR3 is 14 residues long. CDR3 nucleotides: TGTGCCAGCAGCCTCAAGGGGGTCGACACTGAAGCTTTCTTT. This codes for CASSLKGVDTEAFF.